Listed here are 20 T cell receptor beta chains from one sample, sequenced in a study of siplizumab effects on memory and regulatory T cells. TCRdb's table, derived via immunoSEQ multiplex PCR, lists solely in-frame clones and lacks some. The sample shows 60,000 to 65,000 clones, 79% of them seen only once. The sequenced material came from memory CD4+ T cells sorted from blood. Receptors originate from a human donor in good health.

CDR3 sequence reads: CASSPISGGAMETQYF. Written as DNA, the CDR3 is TGTGCCAGCTCACCTATTAGCGGGGGGGCGATGGAGACCCAGTACTTC. The chain is built from TRBV18 and TRBJ2-5; 11 bases align to TRBD2. Germline V gene lookup returns CDR1 KGHSH and CDR2 LQKENI. This CDR3 spans 16 amino acids. Germline trimming cut 3 bases from V and 5 bases from J; bases unmatched to any gene: 8.

The V gene is TRBV18, the J gene TRBJ2-1, with 8 nucleotides matching TRBD2. This CDR3 has 14 residues. J gave up 10 bases and V 6 bases, and 11 bases lay outside the gene matches. Germline assignment: CDR1 KGHSH and CDR2 LQKENI. For the CDR3, the DNA is TGTGCCAGCTCGTACCAGGCCCGGACTAGCGAGCAGTTCTTC. Its protein product is CASSYQARTSEQFF.

This clone has only a few counts. The gene calls are TRBV5-4 and TRBJ2-2; no definite D call. The length of the CDR3 is 14 residues. V lost 2 bases to trimming and J lost 2 bases, with 7 bases between them. The germline V gene has CDR1 SGHNT and CDR2 YYREEE (reference sequence). The CDR3 DNA follows: TGTGCCAGCAGCTTTGACGTTAACACCGGGGAGCTGTTTTTT. This codes for CASSFDVNTGELFF.

V usage is TRBV7-8 and J usage is TRBJ2-3; either TRBD1 or TRBD2 may supply D (5 bases each). Germline V gene lookup returns CDR1 SGHVS and CDR2 FQNEAQ. This CDR3 comprises 15 residues. V gave up 3 bases and J gave up 2 bases, with 12 bases separating them. The CDR3 region is CASSFGTVNTDTQYF. CDR3 sequence (DNA): TGTGCCAGCAGCTTCGGGACGGTAAACACAGATACGCAGTATTTT.

The chain has TRBV6-5 and TRBJ2-5; D remains ambiguous. Deletions cut 6 bases from V and 7 bases from J, with 12 bases between. The germline V gene encodes CDR1 MNHEY and CDR2 SVGAGI. This CDR3 is 12 amino acids long. The CDR3 protein is CASRSSARTQYF. The CDR3 DNA reads as TGTGCCAGCAGATCTAGTGCCCGGACCCAGTACTTC.

The rearrangement uses TRBV7-3 and TRBJ2-7; 9 bases are shared with TRBD1. Trimming at V came to 5 bases and at J to 3 bases, leaving 8 bases not matched to a gene. Germline CDR1 reads SGHTA; CDR2 reads FQGTGA. The CDR3 covers 15 residues. Here the CDR3 reads CASSPTGTGYYEQYF. As DNA, the CDR3 is TGTGCCAGCAGCCCAACCGGGACAGGGTACTACGAGCAGTACTTC. The whole variable domain, filled in from reference TRBV7-3 and TRBJ2-7, reads GAGVSQTPSNKVTEKGKYVELRCDPISGHTALYWYRQSLGQGPEFLIYFQGTGAADDSGLPNDRFFAVRPEGSVSTLKIQRTERGDSAVYLCASSPTGTGYYEQYFGPGTRLTVT.

The chain links TRBV7-9 to TRBJ2-5, with D possibly matching TRBD1 (6 bases). The CDR3 has 14 residues. Germline V lookup: CDR1 SEHNR, CDR2 FQNEAQ (reference sequence). V was trimmed by 5 bases and J by 1 base, leaving 11 bases between them. The CDR3 loop is CASSRGQPQETQYF. CDR3 coding DNA: TGTGCCAGCAGCCGCGGACAGCCCCAAGAGACCCAGTACTTC.

J is TRBJ2-5 and V is TRBV7-2; 9 nucleotides align to TRBD2. CDR1 is SGHTA, CDR2 FQGNSA, per germline. J lost 4 bases, V lost 5 bases, and 11 bases had no gene match. CDR3 length: 16 amino acids. The CDR3 DNA reads TGTGCCAGCAGCCCCCCCCGGGCGGGGGGGACAGAGACCCAGTACTTC. It specifies CASSPPRAGGTETQYF.

The chain uses TRBV11-3 and TRBJ2-5; 9 bases match TRBD2. The CDR3 extends over 16 amino acids. CDR1 and CDR2 (germline): SGHNT, YENEEA. V gave up 5 bases and J gave up 4 bases; unmatched junction bases: 11. The CDR3 reads CASSRGGSGGLETQYF. As DNA, the CDR3 is TGTGCCAGCAGCCGAGGGGGTAGCGGGGGTCTAGAGACCCAGTACTTC.

The chain has TRBV10-3 and TRBJ2-5; 7 nucleotides line up with TRBD1. V lost 6 bases, J lost 1 base, and 5 bases stayed unmatched. Germline lookup yields CDR1 ENHRY and CDR2 SYGVKD. The CDR3 is 14 residues long. CDR3 in amino acids: CAIRRQGSQETQYF. As DNA, the CDR3 is TGTGCCATCAGAAGACAGGGCTCCCAAGAGACCCAGTACTTC.

This clone appeared once. The chain is built from TRBV7-2 and TRBJ2-5, with D perhaps being TRBD1 or TRBD2 (5 bases each). V shed 2 bases and J shed 5 bases, with 15 bases lying between them. Germline V lookup: CDR1 SGHTA, CDR2 FQGNSA. This CDR3 has 15 residues. CDR3 protein: CASSLQSGTRETQYF. CDR3 DNA: TGTGCCAGCAGCTTACAATCAGGGACGCGGGAGACCCAGTACTTC. The complete variable domain, with remaining parts taken from reference TRBV7-2 and TRBJ2-5, reads GAGVSQSPSNKVTEKGKDVELRCDPISGHTALYWYRQSLGQGLEFLIYFQGNSAPDKSGLPSDRFSAERTGGSVSTLTIQRTQQEDSAVYLCASSLQSGTRETQYFGPGTRLLVL.

The gene calls are TRBV6-5 and TRBJ1-2; D is possibly TRBD1 (5 bases). CDR3 length: 15 residues. Germline V gene data show CDR1 as MNHEY and CDR2 as SVGAGI. Trimming took off 6 bases at V and 1 base at J, with 15 bases between the two ends. The CDR3 region is CASSSDRLLNYGYTF. The CDR3 DNA sequence: TGTGCCAGCAGCTCAGACAGACTCCTTAACTATGGCTACACCTTC.

This chain uses TRBV7-3 with TRBJ1-2; D is unclear. V gave up 5 bases and J gave up 3 bases, with 13 bases separating them. The CDR3 extends over 14 amino acids. Germline CDR1 SGHTA, CDR2 FQGTGA. The CDR3 sequence: CASSPGSLDYGYTF. The CDR3 region has the DNA TGTGCCAGCAGCCCCGGTTCTCTTGACTATGGCTACACCTTC. Filled out from reference TRBV7-3 and TRBJ1-2, the complete variable domain reads GAGVSQTPSNKVTEKGKYVELRCDPISGHTALYWYRQSLGQGPEFLIYFQGTGAADDSGLPNDRFFAVRPEGSVSTLKIQRTERGDSAVYLCASSPGSLDYGYTFGSGTRLTVV.

The rearrangement uses TRBV7-2 and TRBJ2-7; D assignment may be TRBD1 or TRBD2 (5 bases each). Germline CDR1 SGHTA, CDR2 FQGNSA. Trimming shortened V by 5 bases and J by 6 bases, and 14 bases separated the two germline ends. The CDR3 contains 13 residues. In DNA form, the CDR3 reads TGTGCCAGCAGCCCCAGGACGGGGCCCGAGCAGTACTTC. Its protein is CASSPRTGPEQYF.

This chain connects TRBV6-5 to TRBJ2-3; 9 positions match TRBD1. Germline V CDR1 and CDR2: MNHEY, SVGAGI. V lost 4 bases to trimming and J lost 3 bases; unmatched junction nucleotides: 5. This CDR3 has 15 amino acids. CDR3 sequence: CASSLQGARTDTQYF. As DNA, the CDR3 is TGTGCCAGCAGTTTACAGGGGGCTAGGACAGATACGCAGTATTTT.

The V gene is TRBV9, the J gene TRBJ2-2, with 7 bases identical to TRBD2. This CDR3 region has 15 residues. The germline V gene encodes CDR1 SGDLS and CDR2 YYNGEE. The V gene end was trimmed by 5 bases and the J gene end by 0 bases; junction bases not matched to a gene: 4. Here the CDR3 reads CASSWDYTNTGELFF. CDR3 DNA sequence: TGTGCCAGCAGTTGGGACTACACGAACACCGGGGAGCTGTTTTTT.

This sequence joins TRBV28 and TRBJ2-5; D perhaps matches TRBD2 (6 bases). This CDR3 spans 15 amino acids. The ends were cut back, 6 bases at V and 3 bases at J, with 17 bases in the middle. Germline CDR1 is MDHEN and CDR2 is SYDVKM. The chain's CDR3 is CASREPGLGKETQYF. In nucleotides, the CDR3 is TGTGCCAGCAGAGAGCCGGGACTGGGGAAAGAGACCCAGTACTTC.

The gene calls are TRBV25-1 and TRBJ2-2, with no clear D. This CDR3 is built from 15 residues. Trimming pared 5 bases from V and 1 base from J, leaving 11 bases between. The germline V gene has CDR1 MGHDK and CDR2 SYGVNS. The CDR3: CASSSSSLNTGELFF. CDR3 nucleotide sequence: TGTGCCAGCAGTAGCAGCTCGCTGAACACCGGGGAGCTGTTTTTT.

The chain uses TRBV6-5 and TRBJ1-1; 8 bases are shared with TRBD1. CDR3 size: 15 residues. Looked up from germline, CDR1 is MNHEY and CDR2 is SVGAGI. V shed 5 bases and J 1 base; nucleotides not matched to a gene: 6. CDR3 loop: CASSKTGEWNTEAFF. CDR3 nucleotides: TGTGCCAGCAGTAAGACAGGGGAGTGGAACACTGAAGCTTTCTTT.

On this clone: The identical CDR3 is also encoded by other nucleotide sequences in the sample. CDR3 bases: TGTGCCAGCAGCAAGGCTAGCGGGGGGGGCCAAGAGACCCAGTACTTC. Encoded protein: CASSKASGGGQETQYF. This chain joins TRBV4-2 and TRBJ2-5; TRBD2 matches at 12 bases. J lost 1 base, V lost 5 bases, and 5 bases had no gene match. CDR3 length: 16 amino acids. CDR1 and CDR2 from the germline V gene are LGHNA and YNFKEQ.